This T cell receptor (beta chain) was sequenced in a study of blood T cell repertoires in COVID-19. Across the study: The study drew acute and convalescent COVID-19 samples from the United States, Italy and Spain. In each case, the material was cDNA or gDNA derived from T cells, B-cell-depleted T cells, or PBMCs.

As handled by the study authors: Researchers report that nucleated cell counts were estimated from reference gene primer amplification. The data were produced by immunoSEQ multiplex PCR, yet TCRdb's version contains in-frame clones alone and is incomplete. That table furnishes V, J and clone size, whereas the DNA furnished D and trimming. This sample has approximately 170,000 clones; roughly 93% occur once, and the top ten carry about 4.9%. Recruited during active infection, patients (from Seattle) were subsequently followed longitudinally. In its sample, this clone was seen once. An end of the junction differs from the germline gene, which may be a read error. This sequence originates from a man between 18 and 29 years old with COVID-19, enrolled during active disease. Sequencing was carried out using peripheral blood.

The CDR3 nucleotides are TGTGCCAGCGGCGGGACAGGGGGCGTAAAACTGCTTTTT. The encoded protein is CASGGTGGVKLLF. This chain uses TRBV6-6 with TRBJ1-4, with 12 bases lining up with TRBD1. Germline V gene data show CDR1 as MNHNY and CDR2 as SVGAGI (reference sequence). The CDR3 length is 13 residues.